This TCR beta chain appears in the sequencing data of a study of blood T cell repertoires in COVID-19. This CDR3 is 18 amino acids long. Trimming removed 1 base from V and 6 bases from J; junction bases left unmatched: 15. Germline V gene lookup returns CDR1 SGHTA and CDR2 FQGNSA. The authors' processing: The authors estimated nucleated cell counts from reference gene primer amplification. The assay was immunoSEQ multiplex PCR, and TCRdb's table has in-frame clones only and misses some. That table furnishes V, J and clone size, whereas the DNA furnished D and trimming. Of 100,000 to 120,000 clones listed, about 75% are singletons.

The receptor was derived from a woman in her 70s with acute or convalescent COVID-19. The V call is TRBV7-2, the J call TRBJ2-7, with 10 bases fitting TRBD2. Sequenced: peripheral blood. The CDR3 here is CASSLGISGGTRRIEQYF. The CDR3 region has the DNA TGTGCCAGCAGCTTAGGTATTAGCGGGGGGACCCGACGGATCGAGCAGTACTTC.